This T cell receptor beta chain was captured by sequencing in a study of blood T cell repertoires in COVID-19 (dated by TCRdb to 2018 to 2020). Notes on the research overall: Collaborator samples came from the United States, Italy and Spain and covered acute and convalescent phases of COVID-19. A freely available public database, intended as a resource for researchers studying the immune response to SARS-CoV-2, is where the repertoires were released. The material from the prospective study consisted of cDNA or gDNA derived from T cells, B-cell-depleted T cells, or PBMCs. Where HLA class I and class II types were available, the types were taken from metadata supplied by the sample provider, not from assay-based typing. The samples were drawn from two sources: the first 160 participants of the ongoing ImmuneRACE study, and 1,200 or so subjects contributed by 6 global collaborators. Nearly every sample came with metadata listing a de-identified subject ID, COVID-19 status, age in years and sex. Deeply sampled blood TCRbeta repertoires from subjects exposed to, actively infected with, or recovered from COVID-19 were included in the dataset.

The immunoSEQ Assay, a bias-controlled multiplex PCR, was used to amplify TCRbeta CDR3 regions from genomic DNA. In the original analysis: Within the assay, amplification of reference gene primers was used to estimate how many nucleated cells each sample contained. To quantify the absolute abundance of each unique TCRbeta CDR3 rearrangement, sequence reads were collapsed and filtered. For each sample, productive Simpson clonality was calculated as the square root of Simpson's diversity index across productive rearrangements. Sourced from immuneACCESS, this table was stored by TCRdb with only in-frame sequences that have V and J called. A share of the clones is absent; for the studies checked, an unresolved V gene accounts for under half, and the remainder has no known explanation. V, J and clone size are those of that table, while D and trimming were read from the DNA. The sample table records 100,000 to 150,000 clones; about four fifths of these occur just once. 5.5% to 6% of the sample is held by the ten biggest clonotypes.

Paper-wide results and their limitations: Clinical and demographic metadata were provided uncurated, with the amount varying by source and participant.

Worth noting for this clone: Its cognate antigen has yet to be identified. Base qualities are not recorded, but no much larger clone differs from it by a single base.

Whole blood was collected in K2EDTA tubes by collaborating institutions according to the institutions' own protocols. For TCRbeta analysis, collaborators shipped samples as frozen whole blood, isolated PBMCs, or DNA extracted from either of those sample types. The specimen was peripheral blood. The receptor was derived from a man aged 80 or over with active or convalescent COVID-19.

At the DNA level, the sequence is TGCAGCGTTGAAGTCCCCCACTCGACGGGTTATGGCTACACCTTC. The resulting protein is CSVEVPHSTGYGYTF. The chain is made from TRBV29-1 and TRBJ1-2, with the D gene too uncertain to name. The CDR1 and CDR2 encoded by the germline V gene are SQVTM and ANQGSEA. The CDR3 runs 15 residues from the cysteine to the phenylalanine. Only CDR3 DNA remains: 45 bases, in frame from the first base. V loses 1 base of germline sequence and J loses 5 bases, and the interval between the two ends is 17 bases.